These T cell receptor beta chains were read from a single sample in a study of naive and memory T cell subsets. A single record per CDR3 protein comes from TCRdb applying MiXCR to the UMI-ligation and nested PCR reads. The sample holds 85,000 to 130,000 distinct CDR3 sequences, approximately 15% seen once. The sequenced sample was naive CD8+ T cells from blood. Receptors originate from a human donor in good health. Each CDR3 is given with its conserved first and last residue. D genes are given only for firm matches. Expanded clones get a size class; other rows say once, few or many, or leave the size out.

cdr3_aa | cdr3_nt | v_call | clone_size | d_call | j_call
CASSGAGTGTDQKLFF | TGTGCCAGTAGTGGCGCAGGAACAGGAACGGATCAAAAACTGTTTTTT | TRBV19 | few | - | TRBJ1-4
CASSILSGDEQYF | TGTGCCAGTAGTATTCTGAGCGGAGACGAGCAGTACTTC | TRBV19 | - | - | TRBJ2-7
CASSSQVSGKVEQYF | TGTGCCAGCAGCAGTCAAGTTAGCGGGAAGGTCGAGCAGTACTTC | TRBV28 | many | TRBD2 | TRBJ2-7
CASASGRSRVNEQYF | TGTGCCAGCGCTAGCGGGAGATCCCGGGTAAACGAGCAGTACTTC | TRBV2 | - | TRBD2 | TRBJ2-7
CASSLAGGRMNTEAFF | TGTGCCAGCAGCTTAGCCGGGGGCAGAATGAACACTGAAGCTTTCTTT | TRBV7-6 | many | - | TRBJ1-1
CASSAGGYEQYF | TGTGCCAGCAGCGCCGGGGGCTACGAGCAGTACTTC | TRBV13 | many | - | TRBJ2-7
CASLAGMNTEAFF | TGTGCCAGCCTGGCAGGGATGAACACTGAAGCTTTCTTT | TRBV7-9 | few | - | TRBJ1-1
CASSEGLEAYEQYF | TGTGCCAGCAGCGAGGGACTAGAGGCTTACGAGCAGTACTTC | TRBV9 | - | TRBD2 | TRBJ2-7
CAIKTSGVGETQYF | TGTGCCATCAAGACTAGCGGGGTTGGGGAGACCCAGTACTTC | TRBV10-3 | few | TRBD2 | TRBJ2-5
CASSQQGGVFNEQFF | TGTGCCAGCAGCCAACAGGGGGGGGTATTCAATGAGCAGTTCTTC | TRBV14 | - | - | TRBJ2-1
CASSYGTSYEQYF | TGCGCCAGCAGCTACGGGACCTCCTACGAGCAGTACTTC | TRBV4-3 | many | - | TRBJ2-7
CASIGGSGVDTQYF | TGTGCCAGCATCGGCGGGAGCGGGGTTGATACGCAGTATTTT | TRBV2 | - | TRBD2 | TRBJ2-3
CASSAPPGGEQYF | TGTGCCAGTAGTGCTCCCCCCGGTGGCGAGCAGTACTTC | TRBV19 | many | - | TRBJ2-7
CASSPGLAEYEQYF | TGTGCCAGCAGTCCCGGACTAGCGGAATACGAGCAGTACTTC | TRBV12-3/TRBV12-4 | - | TRBD2 | TRBJ2-7
CSAEGGGYNEQFF | TGCAGTGCCGAGGGGGGGGGTTACAATGAGCAGTTCTTC | TRBV20-1 | - | - | TRBJ2-1
CAWNGGPEAFF | TGTGCCTGGAACGGGGGACCTGAAGCTTTCTTT | TRBV30 | - | - | TRBJ1-1
CASSQASGYYNEQFF | TGTGCCAGCAGCCAAGCTAGCGGATATTACAATGAGCAGTTCTTC | TRBV4-2 | - | TRBD2 | TRBJ2-1
CASRSGTSFHEQYF | TGTGCCAGCAGGTCCGGGACTAGCTTCCACGAGCAGTACTTC | TRBV28 | once | TRBD2 | TRBJ2-7
CASSSTGLAGAGELFF | TGTGCCAGCAGCAGCACGGGACTAGCGGGAGCCGGGGAGCTGTTTTTT | TRBV12-3/TRBV12-4 | few | TRBD2 | TRBJ2-2
CSVEFAGATDTQYF | TGCAGCGTTGAATTCGCTGGGGCAACAGATACGCAGTATTTT | TRBV29-1 | - | - | TRBJ2-3
CASSSGSKNTIYF | TGTGCCAGCAGTTCCGGGAGCAAGAACACCATATATTTT | TRBV12-3/TRBV12-4 | many | - | TRBJ1-3
CASSRAGGDDTQYF | TGTGCCAGCAGCCGAGCGGGAGGTGATGATACGCAGTATTTT | TRBV7-6 | many | TRBD2 | TRBJ2-3
CSARDSTIYEQYF | TGCAGTGCTAGAGATAGCACCATCTACGAGCAGTACTTC | TRBV20-1 | - | - | TRBJ2-7
CASSVAGIDGYTF | TGTGCCAGCAGCGTAGCAGGGATCGATGGCTACACCTTC | TRBV9 | few | - | TRBJ1-2
CASSPLDPNEKLFF | TGTGCCAGCAGTCCCCTCGACCCTAATGAAAAACTGTTTTTT | TRBV27 | few | - | TRBJ1-4
CAWSLLEGTEAFF | TGTGCCTGGAGCCTTCTCGAGGGGACTGAAGCTTTCTTT | TRBV30 | - | - | TRBJ1-1
CSVEVTANYNEQFF | TGCAGCGTTGAAGTCACAGCTAACTACAATGAGCAGTTCTTC | TRBV29-1 | - | - | TRBJ2-1
CASSYKGSYLGANVLTF | TGTGCCAGCAGTTACAAGGGGTCATATCTCGGGGCCAACGTCCTGACTTTC | TRBV6-2/TRBV6-3 | few | - | TRBJ2-6
CASSPIVTDTQYF | TGTGCCAGCAGCCCCATAGTCACAGATACGCAGTATTTT | TRBV11-2 | - | - | TRBJ2-3
CSAQPGQPNTEAFF | TGCAGTGCCCAGCCGGGACAACCGAACACTGAAGCTTTCTTT | TRBV20-1 | many | - | TRBJ1-1
CASSSSVYNSPLHF | TGTGCCAGCAGTTCGTCGGTTTATAATTCACCCCTCCACTTT | TRBV12-3/TRBV12-4 | many | - | TRBJ1-6
CASSLQGTGTDSPLHF | TGTGCCAGCAGCTTGCAGGGAACCGGCACGGATTCACCCCTCCACTTT | TRBV5-5 | few | - | TRBJ1-6
CASSHLPRENEQFF | TGTGCCAGCTCACATCTACCCAGGGAAAATGAGCAGTTCTTC | TRBV13 | few | - | TRBJ2-1
CASSFTGTTPVF | TGTGCCAGCAGTTTTACGGGAACTACTCCAGTCTTC | TRBV12-3/TRBV12-4 | once | - | TRBJ2-1
CASSPQGAPTDTQYF | TGTGCCAGCAGCCCGCAGGGGGCCCCCACAGATACGCAGTATTTT | TRBV13 | - | TRBD1 | TRBJ2-3
CASRLREIQETQYF | TGTGCCAGCAGACTCAGGGAGATCCAAGAGACCCAGTACTTC | TRBV6-6 | - | - | TRBJ2-5
CASSLNPAGEQFF | TGTGCCAGCAGCTTAAATCCAGCGGGAGAGCAGTTCTTC | TRBV11-3 | many | TRBD2 | TRBJ2-1
CASSQEGVGLSYEQYF | TGTGCCAGCAGCCAAGAAGGGGTGGGGCTCTCCTACGAGCAGTACTTC | TRBV4-2 | - | - | TRBJ2-7
CASSQGSDEQYF | TGTGCCAGCAGCCAAGGTTCGGACGAGCAGTACTTC | TRBV4-2 | few | - | TRBJ2-7
CASSPFQRQGMNTEAFF | TGTGCCAGCAGTCCTTTCCAAAGACAGGGTATGAACACTGAAGCTTTCTTT | TRBV12-3/TRBV12-4 | few | TRBD1 | TRBJ1-1